The rows below give T cell receptor beta chains drawn from one sample of a study of blood T cell repertoires in COVID-19. The repertoire was sequenced with immunoSEQ multiplex PCR; TCRdb's copy has only in-frame clones and lacks some. The repertoire holds 85,000 to 130,000 clones, about 89% seen once, with roughly 0.88% in the top ten. The sequenced sample was peripheral blood. These receptors all stem from a man in his sixties with acute or convalescent COVID-19. Each CDR3 is given with its conserved first and last residue. D genes are given only for firm matches. Size is omitted from some rows. Given values are once, few, many or a class for expanded clones.

TRBJ2-6	few	TRBV7-9	TRBD1	CASSLKGQAVAGANVLTF	TGTGCCAGCAGCTTGAAGGGACAGGCTGTTGCTGGGGCCAACGTCCTGACTTTC
TRBJ2-2	NA	TRBV11-2	TRBD2	CASSLGLASTGELFF	TGTGCCAGCAGCCTAGGACTAGCGTCCACCGGGGAGCTGTTTTTT
TRBJ2-1	NA	TRBV3-1/TRBV3-2	NA	CASSQDAASYNEQFF	TGTGCCAGCAGCCAAGACGCGGCCTCCTACAATGAGCAGTTCTTC
TRBJ1-1	NA	TRBV12-3/TRBV12-4	TRBD1	CASRSTGGTEAFF	TGTGCCAGCAGATCGACAGGGGGGACTGAAGCTTTCTTT
TRBJ1-2	NA	TRBV5-1	TRBD1	CASSPWTGGNGYTF	TGCGCCAGCAGCCCTTGGACAGGGGGGAATGGCTACACCTTC
TRBJ2-1	NA	TRBV5-1	NA	CASSSTVKSYNEQFF	TGCGCCAGCAGCTCTACAGTGAAGTCCTACAATGAGCAGTTCTTC
TRBJ2-1	NA	TRBV5-5	TRBD2	CASVISGLGSYNEQFF	TGTGCCAGCGTCATCTCGGGACTAGGATCCTACAATGAGCAGTTCTTC
TRBJ1-5	NA	TRBV18	NA	CASSPQGFLQPQHF	TGTGCCAGCTCTCCCCAGGGATTTCTTCAGCCCCAGCATTTT
TRBJ1-2	few	TRBV30	NA	CAGSVGDFGYTF	TGTGCCGGGTCAGTAGGGGACTTCGGCTACACCTTC
TRBJ2-5	few	TRBV7-9	NA	CASSYAGEETQYF	TGTGCCAGCAGCTATGCAGGGGAAGAGACCCAGTACTTC
TRBJ1-5	NA	TRBV28	TRBD1	CASRLPLGQGGPQHF	TGTGCCAGCAGATTGCCCTTAGGACAGGGTGGGCCCCAGCATTTT
TRBJ1-5	NA	TRBV15	TRBD1	CATSRDSNTGVGNQPQHF	TGTGCCACCAGCAGAGACTCCAACACAGGGGTTGGCAATCAGCCCCAGCATTTT
TRBJ1-2	NA	TRBV5-4	NA	CASSESTASVYGYTF	TGTGCCAGCAGCGAGTCGACAGCGTCTGTCTATGGCTACACCTTC
TRBJ1-1	NA	TRBV30	TRBD1	CAWSDDRGRNTEAFF	TGTGCCTGGAGTGACGACAGGGGGAGGAACACTGAAGCTTTCTTT
TRBJ2-4	NA	TRBV29-1	NA	CSVAGLAKNIQYF	TGCAGCGTTGCGGGTCTAGCCAAAAACATTCAGTACTTC
TRBJ1-1	NA	TRBV7-9	NA	CASGQGPTEAFF	TGTGCCAGCGGGCAGGGCCCAACTGAAGCTTTCTTT
TRBJ2-7	NA	TRBV28	NA	CASLRDSTYEQYF	TGTGCCAGCCTCCGGGACTCCACCTACGAGCAGTACTTC
TRBJ2-5	NA	TRBV29-1	NA	CSVVGQTQYF	TGCAGCGTTGTGGGGCAGACCCAGTACTTC
TRBJ2-1	NA	TRBV3-1/TRBV3-2	TRBD2	CASSQWSSGIREQFF	TGTGCCAGCAGCCAATGGTCCAGCGGGATTAGGGAGCAGTTCTTC
TRBJ2-7	NA	TRBV19	NA	CASSPRGHPYEQYF	TGTGCCAGTAGTCCCCGGGGACATCCCTACGAGCAGTACTTC
TRBJ1-2	NA	TRBV28	NA	CASSLLNYGYTF	TGTGCCAGCAGTTTATTAAACTATGGCTACACCTTC
TRBJ1-1	NA	TRBV5-1	NA	CASSLGRGVEAFF	TGCGCCAGCAGCTTGGGGCGGGGGGTTGAAGCTTTCTTT
TRBJ2-6	NA	TRBV5-1	NA	CASSLVTGVGGANVLTF	TGCGCCAGCAGCTTGGTGACCGGGGTGGGAGGGGCCAACGTCCTGACTTTC
TRBJ1-1	NA	TRBV7-8	NA	CASSLDEGPFEAFF	TGTGCCAGCAGCTTAGACGAGGGTCCGTTTGAAGCTTTCTTT
TRBJ1-5	NA	TRBV2	NA	CASKRTVSNQPQHF	TGTGCCAGCAAGCGGACGGTGAGCAATCAGCCCCAGCATTTT
TRBJ2-1	NA	TRBV19	TRBD1	CASRGGGLSEQFF	TGTGCCAGTAGAGGGGGCGGCCTCAGTGAGCAGTTCTTC
TRBJ1-5	NA	TRBV28	NA	CASSLNQGGANQPQHF	TGTGCCAGCAGTTTAAACCAGGGAGGGGCCAATCAGCCCCAGCATTTT
TRBJ2-1	NA	TRBV18	TRBD1	CASTMTGPVGYNEQFF	TGTGCCAGCACCATGACAGGGCCAGTGGGTTACAATGAGCAGTTCTTC
TRBJ1-3	once	TRBV27	TRBD1	CASSPDREDTIYF	TGTGCCAGCAGTCCGGACAGGGAAGACACCATATATTTT
TRBJ2-2	NA	TRBV7-7	NA	CASSLSLNTGELFF	TGTGCCAGCAGCTTATCCCTGAACACCGGGGAGCTGTTTTTT
TRBJ2-7	NA	TRBV5-1	TRBD1	CASSSPRGTATLTSYEQYF	TGCGCCAGCAGCTCTCCGAGGGGGACAGCAACCCTTACCTCCTACGAGCAGTACTTC
TRBJ1-3	once	TRBV15	TRBD1	CATSRSRTGGNSGNTIYF	TGTGCCACCAGCAGATCTAGGACAGGGGGGAACTCTGGAAACACCATATATTTT
TRBJ1-2	NA	TRBV9	TRBD1	CASSSGQVFYGYTF	TGTGCCAGCAGCTCCGGACAGGTGTTCTATGGCTACACCTTC
TRBJ2-3	NA	TRBV7-9	TRBD2	CASSKKTSGSSSDTQYF	TGTGCCAGCAGCAAAAAAACTAGCGGGAGTTCATCAGATACGCAGTATTTT
TRBJ2-2	NA	TRBV11-3	NA	CASSLPRTGELFF	TGTGCCAGCAGCCTCCCTCGGACCGGGGAGCTGTTTTTT
TRBJ2-6	NA	TRBV5-5	NA	CASSSLDSSLSGANVLTF	TGTGCCAGCAGCTCTTTAGACAGTTCCCTCTCTGGGGCCAACGTCCTGACTTTC
TRBJ2-7	NA	TRBV18	TRBD2	CASSPSGRYEQYF	TGTGCCAGCTCACCTAGCGGGAGATACGAGCAGTACTTC
TRBJ2-1	NA	TRBV9	TRBD2	CASSVATSGPGGEQFF	TGTGCCAGCAGCGTAGCGACTAGCGGGCCAGGTGGTGAGCAGTTCTTC
TRBJ1-1	NA	TRBV5-4	NA	CASSLARVKGGRTEAFF	TGTGCCAGCAGCTTGGCTCGGGTAAAGGGGGGGCGCACTGAAGCTTTCTTT
TRBJ1-2	NA	TRBV19	TRBD1	CASSATGTGAGGYTF	TGTGCCAGTAGTGCGACCGGGACAGGGGCTGGGGGCTACACCTTC
TRBJ1-2	NA	TRBV29-1	NA	CSVVVWRQENYGYTF	TGCAGCGTTGTTGTATGGAGACAGGAGAACTATGGCTACACCTTC
TRBJ1-6	once	TRBV10-3	NA	CAISVQDSPLHF	TGTGCCATCAGTGTCCAGGATTCACCCCTCCACTTT
TRBJ2-1	NA	TRBV6-2/TRBV6-3	TRBD2	CASSYGLAGGPRGEQFF	TGTGCCAGCAGTTACGGGCTAGCGGGAGGGCCGAGGGGTGAGCAGTTCTTC
TRBJ1-1	NA	TRBV10-3	NA	CAISKAGTPNTEAFF	TGTGCCATCAGTAAAGCCGGGACACCGAACACTGAAGCTTTCTTT
TRBJ2-2	NA	TRBV2	TRBD1	CASKLGQVNTGELFF	TGTGCCAGCAAACTGGGACAGGTGAACACCGGGGAGCTGTTTTTT
TRBJ2-5	NA	TRBV5-4	TRBD2	CASKEAGGETQYF	TGTGCCAGCAAAGAAGCGGGAGGAGAGACCCAGTACTTC
TRBJ1-2	NA	TRBV3-1/TRBV3-2	NA	CASSQVTGGGYTF	TGTGCCAGCAGCCAAGTAACGGGGGGTGGCTACACCTTC
TRBJ1-2	NA	TRBV28	TRBD1	CASLPHQTGNYGYTF	TGTGCCAGCTTACCCCACCAGACAGGGAATTATGGCTACACCTTC
TRBJ1-2	NA	TRBV12-3/TRBV12-4	TRBD1	CASSFSGGHGYTF	TGTGCCAGCAGTTTTTCAGGGGGCCATGGCTACACCTTC
TRBJ2-5	NA	TRBV9	NA	CASSVGGLSETQYF	TGTGCCAGCAGCGTAGGGGGGCTGAGTGAGACCCAGTACTTC
TRBJ1-6	NA	TRBV5-4	NA	CASSLQAYSPLHF	TGTGCCAGCAGTTTACAGGCTTATTCACCCCTCCACTTT
TRBJ1-1	NA	TRBV21-1	NA	CASSKSPGGGVNTEAFF	TGTGCCAGCAGCAAATCCCCGGGGGGTGGGGTGAACACTGAAGCTTTCTTT
TRBJ1-5	NA	TRBV12-5	NA	CASGLASTPSNQPQHF	TGTGCTAGTGGTTTGGCCTCGACACCCAGCAATCAGCCCCAGCATTTT
TRBJ2-1	NA	TRBV25-1	NA	CASSDALPSSSYNEQFF	TGTGCCAGCAGTGATGCCCTACCGTCTAGCTCCTACAATGAGCAGTTCTTC